This TCR beta chain appears in the sequencing data of a study of shared clonotypes between healthy human individuals. Study in general: The study used three CD4 naive, three CD4 memory, two CD8 naive and one CD8 memory plate per donor.

Whole-study findings and limits: Larger estimated richness was generally recorded for naive subsets relative to memory subsets.

Sequenced by immunoSEQ multiplex PCR; TCRdb stores in-frame clones only, minus some. In the table there are about 1.1 million clones, approximately 80% of which are singletons. V was clipped by 0 bases and J by 4 bases, with 7 bases between them. Germline-derived CDR1 and CDR2 are LGHNA and YSLEER. The CDR3 loop spans 14 amino acids. Into CD45RA+ naive and CD45RA-negative memory subsets, the CD4+ cells were split. Of note for this clone: Antigen: not known.

Source material: memory CD4+ T cells from PBMCs. Indicated subset: CD45RA-negative fraction. V gene TRBV4-3 combines with J gene TRBJ1-5; D not certain. This TCR was sampled from a young man in good health. Some clones in this sample may be carry-over from other donors' samples. The CDR3 loop is CASSQDLGNQPQHF. The DNA of the CDR3 is TGCGCCAGCAGCCAAGATCTGGGGAATCAGCCCCAGCATTTT.